Included here is one T cell receptor (beta chain) sequence, with context. PCR was performed a second time for about 7 to 12 cycles using a sample-barcoded 5' primer and a J-beta primer mix. TCRdb reprocessed the 5' RACE reads via MiXCR and lists one record per CDR3 protein. The table has 580,000 or so distinct CDR3 sequences, around 48% seen once; the top ten hold 20% to 25%. This entry belongs to a study of blood T cells in healthy people across ages. This CDR3 is 14 amino acids long. With V trimmed by 4 bases and J by 11 bases, 11 bases remained unmatched. Germline CDR1 ENHRY, CDR2 SYGVKD. This TCR derives from an elderly man in good health. V and J are TRBV10-3 and TRBJ2-5, with 9 bases fitting TRBD2. Sample: blood. DNA for the CDR3: TGTGCCATCAGTGGCGGGAGGGGGTACGAGGAGCAGTACTTC. Its translation is CAISGGRGYEEQYF.